The 3 T cell receptor beta chains below were found in one sample sequenced in a study of blood T cells in healthy people across ages. A second roughly 6 to 11 cycle PCR used barcoded and J-beta primers. Via MiXCR, TCRdb re-called the 5' RACE reads, giving one row per CDR3 protein. The top ten hold 6.5% to 8.5% of the sample, which has 1.2 million to 1.5 million distinct CDR3 sequences, roughly 59% seen once. Input material: blood. The receptors here all came from a man younger than 35 in good health.

This clonotype appeared a single time. The chain joins TRBV12-3 or TRBV12-4 to TRBJ2-2, with D unresolved. The CDR3 is made up of 13 amino acids. The ends were cut back, 3 bases at V and 8 bases at J, with 10 bases in the middle. CDR3 protein: CASSFGDRGELFF. DNA of the CDR3: TGTGCCAGCAGTTTTGGGGATAGAGGGGAGCTGTTTTTT.

V and J are TRBV6-2 or TRBV6-3 and TRBJ1-6, with D possibly being TRBD1 (5 bases). The CDR3 runs 15 residues. CDR1 is MNHEY, CDR2 SVGEGT, per germline. The V and J ends lost 5 bases and 5 bases respectively, with 13 bases between them. The CDR3 DNA sequence: TGTGCCAGCAGTACTCGGGACGGAGATAATTCACCCCTCCACTTT. Amino acids: CASSTRDGDNSPLHF.

V gene TRBV28 combines with J gene TRBJ1-1; D ambiguous. V was cut by 6 bases and J by 5 bases, with 16 bases left in between. The CDR3 length is 14 residues. The germline CDR1 and CDR2 sequences are MDHEN and SYDVKM. The DNA of the CDR3 is TGTGCCAGCAGCCCCGAGTGGGTAAAAACTGAAGCTTTCTTT. The encoded protein is CASSPEWVKTEAFF.